Sequencing of this T cell receptor (beta chain) was carried out in a study of monozygotic twins with inflammatory bowel disease. Study conclusions and caveats: Possibly reflecting limited power, no difference in repertoire similarity was found between concordant and discordant twins. No single strong signal or clonotype associated with IBD was supported. Relative to healthy twins, IBD patients had fewer clonotypes in common with others, a gap that was especially apparent with disease activity.

The CDR3 sequence is 16 residues long. Germline-derived CDR1 and CDR2 are SGHRS and YFSETQ. In the case of this clonotype: The antigen is undetermined.

Via template switching, UMIs carrying a 6-nucleotide sample barcode were introduced. Each CDR3 protein gets one entry in TCRdb, which reprocessed the 5' RACE reads and gives no DNA. The table lists under 130,000 distinct CDR3 sequences. Sample: blood. The receptor was isolated from a human donor with ulcerative colitis or Crohn's disease, or a healthy co-twin of an affected twin (not recorded which). The chain joins TRBV5-1 to TRBJ1-1; TCRdb outputs TRBD1, but without DNA this stays unchecked. CDR3 sequence: CASSLNPPPTSTEAFF.